Listed here are 20 T cell receptor beta chains from one sample, sequenced in a study of technical replicates of blood from several donors. TCRdb's copy holds only in-frame clones and misses some; the assay was immunoSEQ multiplex PCR. This sample has about 93,000 clones; about 95% occur once, and the top ten carry more than 0.2%. What was sequenced was T cells isolated from PBMCs. The receptors come from a human donor in good health.

V is TRBV4-1 and J is TRBJ2-2, with D possibly being TRBD1 (6 bases). This CDR3 has 18 amino acids. Germline CDR1 and CDR2: MGHRA and YSYEKL. V was clipped by 4 bases and J by 6 bases, with 24 bases between them. The chain's CDR3 is CASSRLTGRIKGAGELFF. The CDR3, as DNA: TGCGCCAGCAGCCGACTCACGGGCCGCATAAAGGGGGCCGGGGAGCTGTTTTTT.

This chain links TRBV7-9 with TRBJ2-3, with 7 bases matching TRBD1. Germline V gene data show CDR1 as SEHNR and CDR2 as FQNEAQ (reference sequence). The CDR3 is 18 residues long. Trimming cost V 5 bases and J 0 bases; bases outside gene matches: 14. The CDR3 here is CASSLTGVKRSSTDTQYF. In nucleotides, the CDR3 is TGTGCCAGCAGCCTTACAGGGGTAAAGCGCTCTAGCACAGATACGCAGTATTTT. Combining the CDR3 with reference TRBV7-9 and TRBJ2-3 gives the whole variable domain DTGVSQNPRHKITKRGQNVTFRCDPISEHNRLYWYRQTLGQGPEFLTYFQNEAQLEKSRLLSDRFSAERPKGSFSTLEIQRTEQGDSAMYLCASSLTGVKRSSTDTQYFGPGTRLTVL.

The genes are TRBV7-8 and TRBJ1-1, with D possibly matching TRBD1 (6 bases). The V gene lost 5 bases and the J gene lost 1 base, with 14 bases spanning the gap. CDR1 and CDR2 from the germline V gene are SGHVS and FQNEAQ. The CDR3 has 15 residues. This CDR3 is CASSGHRVRNTEAFF. DNA of the CDR3: TGTGCCAGCAGCGGCCACAGGGTGCGGAACACTGAAGCTTTCTTT.

The rearrangement links TRBV6-5 to TRBJ2-7, with TRBD1 identical over 8 bases. Germline trimming cut 5 bases from V and 1 base from J; bases unmatched to any gene: 4. The CDR3 runs to 14 residues. Germline assignment: CDR1 MNHEY and CDR2 SVGAGI. The chain's CDR3 is CASSLRGPSYEQYF. CDR3 nucleotide sequence: TGTGCCAGCAGTCTCAGGGGGCCTTCCTACGAGCAGTACTTC.

The rearrangement uses TRBV5-8 and TRBJ2-7; D might be TRBD1 (6 bases). The V end was cut by 4 bases, the J end by 3 bases, with 17 bases between. Germline V gives CDR1 SGHTS, CDR2 YDEGEE. The length of the CDR3 is 15 residues. The CDR3 DNA follows: TGTGCCAGCAGCAAACGACAGGAGAAATACTACGAGCAGTACTTC. This translates into CASSKRQEKYYEQYF. Full variable domain (missing parts from reference TRBV5-8 and TRBJ2-7): EAGVTQSPTHLIKTRGQQATLRCSPISGHTSVYWYQQALGLGLQFLLWYDEGEERNRGNFPPRFSGRQFPNYSSELNVNALELEDSALYLCASSKRQEKYYEQYFGPGTRLTVT.

The chain is built from TRBV27 and TRBJ1-1, with TRBD1 as a possible D gene (5 bases). This CDR3 has 15 residues. CDR1 and CDR2 from the germline V gene are MNHEY and SMNVEV (reference sequence). V was shortened by 7 bases and J by 4 bases, with 19 bases between the two germline ends. CDR3 sequence (DNA): TGTGCCAGCAAAACGGGCGCGGGGGTCGGCACTGAAGCTTTCTTT. As protein: CASKTGAGVGTEAFF.

The chain is built from TRBV6-6 and TRBJ2-2; the match to TRBD1 covers 7 bases. Germline trimming cut 2 bases from V and 2 bases from J; bases unmatched to any gene: 5. The germline gives CDR1 MNHNY, CDR2 SVGAGI (reference sequence). The CDR3 consists of 16 residues. DNA of the CDR3: TGTGCCAGCAGTTACCCGGGACAGCAAAACACCGGGGAGCTGTTTTTT. Encoded protein: CASSYPGQQNTGELFF.

This chain connects TRBV6-6 to TRBJ1-6; D may be TRBD1 (5 bases). The CDR3 extends over 13 amino acids. CDR1 and CDR2 from the germline V gene are MNHNY and SVGAGI (reference sequence). The V end lost 6 bases, the J end lost 6 bases, and 9 bases lay between the germline ends. CDR3 sequence: CASRPDSNSPLHF. In DNA, the CDR3 is TGTGCCAGCAGGCCAGACAGTAATTCACCCCTCCACTTT.

V gene TRBV7-9 combines with J gene TRBJ2-2; D not resolved. Germline CDR1 is SEHNR and CDR2 is FQNEAQ (reference sequence). The CDR3 covers 14 residues. Trimming stripped 5 bases from V and 5 bases from J, with 12 bases between. The CDR3 spells CASSPWSGTGELFF. In DNA form, the CDR3 reads TGTGCCAGCAGCCCCTGGTCCGGGACCGGGGAGCTGTTTTTT.

In the case of this clone: Other DNA sequences in the sample encode the same CDR3. This chain links TRBV7-2 with TRBJ1-6; TRBD1 matches 7 bases. This CDR3 comprises 15 residues. CDR1 is SGHTA and CDR2 is FQGNSA in the germline V gene. The V and J ends lost 5 bases and 7 bases, in that order; junction bases with no gene match: 8. CDR3 coding DNA: TGTGCCAGCAGCGTTAACAGGGGCACCAATTCACCCCTCCACTTT. Its translation is CASSVNRGTNSPLHF. The variable domain in full, completed from reference TRBV7-2 and TRBJ1-6, reads GAGVSQSPSNKVTEKGKDVELRCDPISGHTALYWYRQSLGQGLEFLIYFQGNSAPDKSGLPSDRFSAERTGGSVSTLTIQRTQQEDSAVYLCASSVNRGTNSPLHFGNGTRLTVT.

This chain joins TRBV7-3 and TRBJ1-1, with 7 bases lining up with TRBD1. Germline V gene sequence: CDR1 SGHTA, CDR2 FQGTGA. The ends lost 5 bases at V and 3 bases at J; junction bases unmatched: 3. The CDR3 has 13 residues. As DNA, the CDR3 is TGTGCCAGCAGCCCCAGGGGGGACACTGAAGCTTTCTTT. Protein sequence: CASSPRGDTEAFF.

This rearrangement joins TRBV5-1 to TRBJ2-7; the D gene is possibly TRBD2 (7 bases). Trimming removed 0 bases at V and 0 bases at J, with 10 bases between. The CDR3 has 15 amino acids. CDR1 and CDR2 (germline): SGHRS, YFSETQ. CDR3 nucleotide sequence: TGCGCCAGCAGCTTGGGAGGGGGGGCCTCCTACGAGCAGTACTTC. Protein sequence: CASSLGGGASYEQYF.

J is TRBJ1-5 and V is TRBV28; D might be TRBD1 (6 bases). Per germline, CDR1 MDHEN and CDR2 SYDVKM. V was shortened by 5 bases and J by 6 bases, with 17 bases between the two germline ends. The CDR3 consists of 15 residues. The DNA of the CDR3 is TGTGCCAGCAGTCCTACGACGGGGGGCAGTCAGCCCCAGCATTTT. Its protein product is CASSPTTGGSQPQHF.

This rearrangement joins TRBV9 to TRBJ1-1; D may be TRBD1 (5 bases). The length of the CDR3 is 16 residues. The V gene lost 4 bases and the J gene lost 0 bases, with 16 bases spanning the gap. Germline CDR1 is SGDLS and CDR2 is YYNGEE. The CDR3 nucleotides are TGTGCCAGCAGCCTCACTGGCGGGACTATGAACACTGAAGCTTTCTTT. This gives the protein CASSLTGGTMNTEAFF.

This rearrangement joins TRBV6-1 to TRBJ2-7, with D perhaps matching TRBD2 (6 bases). Trimming took off 2 bases at V and 6 bases at J, with 14 bases between the two ends. The CDR3 length is 14 residues. Germline CDR1 reads MNHNS; CDR2 reads SASEGT. CDR3 sequence: CASSEIGTGSEQYF. For the CDR3, the DNA is TGTGCCAGCAGTGAAATTGGGACTGGGAGCGAGCAGTACTTC.

This chain connects TRBV7-3 to TRBJ2-2; a weak D match, TRBD2 (6 bases). Germline V gene sequence: CDR1 SGHTA, CDR2 FQGTGA. V was pared by 5 bases and J by 6 bases, with 19 bases between. This CDR3 region has 16 residues. The CDR3 here is CASSPTGVQGAGELFF. The DNA of the CDR3 is TGTGCCAGCAGCCCCACGGGAGTCCAGGGTGCCGGGGAGCTGTTTTTT.

The chain is built from TRBV2 and TRBJ1-1; tentative D call: TRBD1 (5 bases). The CDR3 contains 13 residues. CDR1 is SNHLY and CDR2 is FYNNEI in the germline V gene. Between the trimmed V and J ends, which lost 6 bases and 4 bases, there was a span of 12 bases. The CDR3 DNA reads TGTGCCAGCAGGGCCAGGGTTGTCACTGAAGCTTTCTTT. It translates to CASRARVVTEAFF. Full variable domain (remainder filled in from reference TRBV2 and TRBJ1-1): EPEVTQTPSHQVTQMGQEVILRCVPISNHLYFYWYRQILGQKVEFLVSFYNNEISEKSEIFDDQFSVERPDGSNFTLKIRSTKLEDSAMYFCASRARVVTEAFFGQGTRLTVV.

The chain carries TRBV27 and TRBJ1-2, with 12 bases that match TRBD1. J was trimmed by 7 bases and V by 4 bases; bases with no gene match: 10. The length of the CDR3 is 16 residues. CDR1 is MNHEY, CDR2 SMNVEV, per germline (reference sequence). This chain's CDR3 is CASSSSWDRGRSGYTF. The DNA for the CDR3 is TGTGCCAGCAGTTCCTCCTGGGACAGGGGGCGTAGTGGCTACACCTTC.

The rearrangement joins TRBV6-5 to TRBJ2-5, with D maybe TRBD2 (6 bases). CDR1 and CDR2 (germline): MNHEY, SVGAGI. V dropped 8 bases and J dropped 3 bases, with 10 bases sitting between them. There are 12 residues in the CDR3. The CDR3 region has the DNA TGTGCCAGCGGGGGACTTAAAGAGACCCAGTACTTC. Its protein is CASGGLKETQYF.

The gene calls are TRBV27 and TRBJ1-5; D remains unclear. Germline V lookup: CDR1 MNHEY, CDR2 SMNVEV (reference sequence). Trimming left V 6 bases short and J 3 bases short, with 18 bases between. The CDR3 is made up of 16 amino acids. The CDR3 DNA reads TGTGCCAGCAGATGGGAAGGGAGGGATGACAATCAGCCCCAGCATTTT. This encodes CASRWEGRDDNQPQHF.